The 28 T cell receptor beta chains reported below all come from one sample, sequenced in a study of lymphopenia after photon versus proton radiotherapy. The method was immunoSEQ multiplex PCR; TCRdb's version includes in-frame clones alone and lacks a portion of them. The sample shows tens of thousands of clones, approximately 90% of them seen only once. Sequencing was performed on peripheral blood, taken from a patient treated with proton-based radiotherapy. Receptors were obtained from a man older than 75 with esophageal cancer.

J is TRBJ1-3 and V is TRBV19, with D possibly being TRBD1 (5 bases). This CDR3 spans 15 amino acids. Trimming pared 3 bases from V and 8 bases from J, leaving 17 bases between. CDR1 is LNHDA and CDR2 is SQIVND in the germline V gene (reference sequence). For the CDR3, the DNA is TGTGCCAGTAGTATTGGTGGAGGGGCTGTGGACACCATATATTTT. Residues: CASSIGGGAVDTIYF.

The V and J genes are TRBV19 and TRBJ2-2; D is possibly TRBD2 (7 bases). V lost 7 bases and J lost 3, with 12 bases in between. The germline V gene encodes CDR1 LNHDA and CDR2 SQIVND (reference sequence). The length of the CDR3 is 14 residues. The CDR3 region is CASKGGTDTGELFF. As DNA, the CDR3 is TGTGCCAGTAAGGGGGGGACCGACACCGGGGAGCTGTTTTTT.

This clone occurred a few times. The chain recombines TRBV7-9 with TRBJ2-3; no clear D. From germline, CDR1 is SEHNR and CDR2 FQNEAQ (reference sequence). This CDR3 spans 16 amino acids. Trimming removed 2 bases from V and 2 bases from J, with 14 bases in between. CDR3 in DNA: TGTGCCAGCAGCTTATGGGGTAGGGCGTTCACAGATACGCAGTATTTT. Its translation is CASSLWGRAFTDTQYF.

The chain combines TRBV5-8 with TRBJ1-1, with 9 bases fitting TRBD1. V lost 6 bases and J lost 4; bases outside the gene matches: 7. Germline V CDR1 and CDR2: SGHTS, YDEGEE. The CDR3 loop spans 14 amino acids. In nucleotides, the CDR3 is TGTGCCAGCATAGTACAGGGGGCTGGCACTGAAGCTTTCTTT. Its protein is CASIVQGAGTEAFF.

This chain connects TRBV19 to TRBJ2-3; D remains unclear. With 7 bases removed from V and 0 bases from J, the gap between germline ends came to 11 bases. CDR1 and CDR2 from the germline V gene are LNHDA and SQIVND (reference sequence). CDR3 size: 14 residues. The DNA of the CDR3 is TGTGCCAGTAAGAAGCAGGCTAGCACAGATACGCAGTATTTT. Translated, it gives CASKKQASTDTQYF.

The chain uses TRBV6-6 and TRBJ2-3; D may be TRBD1 (5 bases). CDR1 and CDR2 from the germline V gene are MNHNY and SVGAGI (reference sequence). V dropped 5 bases and J dropped 2 bases, with 11 bases sitting between them. The CDR3 consists of 14 residues. The CDR3 reads CASSPAGITDTQYF. The CDR3 DNA is TGTGCCAGCAGTCCCGCAGGGATCACAGATACGCAGTATTTT.

This chain connects TRBV6-1 to TRBJ2-1; D possibly matches TRBD1 or TRBD2 (5 bases each). The CDR3 extends over 14 amino acids. Trimming pared 4 bases from V and 7 bases from J, leaving 14 bases between. CDR1 MNHNS and CDR2 SASEGT come from the germline V gene. The CDR3 spells CASSVFFGGNEQFF. In DNA form, the CDR3 reads TGTGCCAGCAGTGTTTTCTTTGGGGGAAATGAGCAGTTCTTC.

This CDR3 is CASTRDRRNTEAFF. CDR3 DNA: TGCGCCAGCACCCGGGACAGGAGAAACACTGAAGCTTTCTTT. This chain uses TRBV10-1 with TRBJ1-1; TRBD1 matches 8 bases. Germline loops: CDR1 WNHNN, CDR2 SYGVQD (reference sequence). The CDR3 length is 14 residues. V lost 7 bases to trimming and J lost 2 bases; unmatched junction nucleotides: 6.

The chain is built from TRBV29-1 and TRBJ2-3; possible D gene TRBD2, 5 bases. Per the germline V gene, CDR1 is SQVTM and CDR2 is ANQGSEA. Trimming removed 8 bases at V and 2 bases at J, with 14 bases between. This CDR3 is 13 amino acids long. In nucleotides, the CDR3 is TGCAGCACATTTGGGAGCTACACAGATACGCAGTATTTT. Translated: CSTFGSYTDTQYF.

This clone was recorded once. V and J are TRBV5-1 and TRBJ2-7, with TRBD2 identical over 14 bases. This CDR3 contains 17 residues. Trimming at V came to 4 bases and at J to 1 base, leaving 7 bases not matched to a gene. From germline, CDR1 is SGHRS and CDR2 YFSETQ. This CDR3 is CASSLGLAGGNSYEQYF. The CDR3 DNA sequence: TGCGCCAGCAGCCTTGGACTAGCGGGGGGCAATTCCTACGAGCAGTACTTC.

The chain has TRBV7-9 and TRBJ1-2; D might be TRBD1 (5 bases). CDR1 and CDR2 (germline): SEHNR, FQNEAQ (reference sequence). Deletions cut 6 bases from V and 4 bases from J, with 18 bases between. The CDR3 has 15 residues. CDR3 amino acids: CASSEQGGPGYGYTF. The CDR3 DNA is TGTGCCAGCAGTGAGCAGGGTGGGCCTGGCTATGGCTACACCTTC.

This chain joins TRBV5-1 and TRBJ1-2; a weak D match, TRBD1 (5 bases). The CDR3 runs to 16 residues. V was pared by 5 bases and J by 2 bases, with 19 bases between. The germline gives CDR1 SGHRS, CDR2 YFSETQ. CDR3 DNA sequence: TGCGCCAGCAGTCTTGGGGTGGGGGAATTGAACTATGGCTACACCTTC. Translation gives CASSLGVGELNYGYTF.

With regard to this clone: Other DNA sequences in this sample translate to the same CDR3. The V gene is TRBV18, the J gene TRBJ2-7; D is undetermined. From germline, CDR1 is KGHSH and CDR2 LQKENI. The V gene lost 3 bases and the J gene lost 2 bases, with 5 bases spanning the gap. The CDR3 is made up of 12 amino acids. The CDR3 loop is CASSPTAYEQYF. As DNA, the CDR3 is TGTGCCAGCTCACCCACCGCCTACGAGCAGTACTTC.

The rearrangement joins TRBV4-3 to TRBJ2-3; D possibly uses TRBD1 or TRBD2 (5 bases each). The ends were cut back, 5 bases at V and 2 bases at J, with 11 bases in the middle. This CDR3 contains 14 residues. The germline CDR1 and CDR2 sequences are LGHNA and YSLEER. CDR3 residues: CASSIRGTTDTQYF. In DNA form, the CDR3 reads TGCGCCAGCAGCATTCGAGGGACCACAGATACGCAGTATTTT.

This chain links TRBV6-4 with TRBJ2-7; 7 positions match TRBD1. The germline gives CDR1 MRHNA, CDR2 SNTAGT. The trim removed 6 bases at V and 6 bases at J, leaving 8 bases unmatched. This CDR3 is built from 13 residues. The CDR3 sequence is CASSREGAGEQYF. The CDR3 DNA follows: TGTGCCAGCAGCCGAGAGGGGGCTGGCGAGCAGTACTTC.

The J gene is TRBJ1-2, the V gene TRBV10-3, with D possibly matching TRBD1 (6 bases). V lost 6 bases and J 2 bases, leaving 19 bases between the germline ends. The V gene's germline CDR1 is ENHRY and CDR2 SYGVKD. CDR3 length: 16 residues. CDR3 DNA: TGTGCCATCAGGCGAGCAGGGGACATCCTCAACTATGGCTACACCTTC. Its protein is CAIRRAGDILNYGYTF.

This chain joins TRBV27 and TRBJ1-4, with no clear D. Trimming took 10 bases from V and 3 from J, leaving 9 bases between them. The CDR3 covers 12 residues. Germline CDR1 reads MNHEY; CDR2 reads SMNVEV (reference sequence). CDR3 loop: CATRRANEKLFF. CDR3 bases: TGTGCCACCCGGAGGGCTAATGAAAAACTGTTTTTT.

The gene calls are TRBV6-1 and TRBJ1-6, with unresolved D. Germline V lookup: CDR1 MNHNS, CDR2 SASEGT. V was trimmed by 1 base and J by 8 bases, leaving 12 bases between them. The CDR3 is 15 amino acids. This CDR3 reads CASSEGGEHHSPLHF. The CDR3 bases are TGTGCCAGCAGTGAAGGTGGGGAGCACCATTCACCCCTCCACTTT.

This rearrangement joins TRBV10-1 to TRBJ2-7; D is possibly TRBD2 (5 bases). The CDR3 covers 16 residues. V shed 0 bases and J shed 5 bases, with 17 bases lying between them. Germline lookup yields CDR1 WNHNN and CDR2 SYGVQD (reference sequence). The CDR3 reads CASSESRGVHGHEQYF. The CDR3, as DNA: TGCGCCAGCAGTGAGTCTCGGGGAGTGCACGGACACGAGCAGTACTTC.

The chain uses TRBV7-6 and TRBJ2-2; 14 bases are a match to TRBD2. CDR1 SGHVS and CDR2 FNYEAQ come from the germline V gene. V gave up 4 bases and J gave up 4 bases; unmatched junction bases: 8. The CDR3 has 18 residues. The CDR3 nucleotides read TGTGCCAGCAGCTCCCACGGACTAGCGGGAGGTAGCACCGGGGAGCTGTTTTTT. Amino acids: CASSSHGLAGGSTGELFF.

This clone was observed a handful of times. For the CDR3, the DNA is TGTGCCAGCAGTGAAGTCGCGGGGCGTAACATTCAGTACTTC. Translating it yields CASSEVAGRNIQYF. The genes are TRBV6-1 and TRBJ2-4, with D possibly TRBD2 on 6 matching bases. Germline lookup yields CDR1 MNHNS and CDR2 SASEGT. The CDR3 sequence is 14 residues long. V lost 1 base, J lost 7 bases, and 11 bases lay in between.

The chain uses TRBV4-3 and TRBJ2-1; D perhaps matches TRBD2 (6 bases). The length of the CDR3 is 13 residues. Germline CDR1 LGHNA, CDR2 YSLEER. V lost 1 base and J lost 6, with 7 bases in between. CDR3 residues: CASSQGTINEQFF. CDR3 nucleotides: TGCGCCAGCAGCCAAGGGACTATCAATGAGCAGTTCTTC.

In this sample, this clone turned up a few times. The rearrangement uses TRBV20-1 and TRBJ2-7; D is undetermined. This CDR3 spans 11 amino acids. CDR1 is DFQATT and CDR2 is SNEGSKA in the germline V gene (reference sequence). With 6 bases removed from V and 4 bases from J, the gap between germline ends came to 10 bases. The CDR3 DNA follows: TGCAGTGCGCCAGGTCATTACGAGCAGTACTTC. It encodes CSAPGHYEQYF.

The gene calls are TRBV5-4 and TRBJ2-6, with D possibly TRBD1 on 5 matching bases. The length of the CDR3 is 16 residues. Trimming took off 4 bases at V and 2 bases at J, with 13 bases between the two ends. CDR1 SGHNT and CDR2 YYREEE come from the germline V gene (reference sequence). The CDR3 nucleotides are TGTGCCAGCAGCCGCGATCCAGGGACTGGGGCCAACGTCCTGACTTTC. As protein: CASSRDPGTGANVLTF.

The chain is built from TRBV9 and TRBJ2-2; 7 nucleotides align to TRBD1. There are 16 residues in the CDR3. From germline, CDR1 is SGDLS and CDR2 YYNGEE. With V trimmed by 0 bases and J by 2 bases, 4 bases remained unmatched. The CDR3 nucleotides read TGTGCCAGCAGCGTAGTGACAGGGACCAACACCGGGGAGCTGTTTTTT. Encoded protein: CASSVVTGTNTGELFF.

CDR3 sequence reads: CASSLGTVQPQHF. The CDR3 bases are TGTGCCAGCAGCTTAGGGACCGTTCAGCCCCAGCATTTT. V gene TRBV7-9 combines with J gene TRBJ1-5; D is uncertain. V lost 1 base to trimming and J lost 6 bases, with 7 bases between them. Germline values: CDR1 SEHNR, CDR2 FQNEAQ (reference sequence). The CDR3 runs 13 residues.

V gene TRBV15 combines with J gene TRBJ2-4; D unclear. This CDR3 has 17 residues. Looked up from germline, CDR1 is LNHNV and CDR2 is YYDKDF (reference sequence). V was pared by 4 bases and J by 0 bases, with 16 bases between. CDR3 residues: CATSKQRALVAKNIQYF. The CDR3 DNA is TGTGCCACCAGCAAGCAACGGGCGTTGGTAGCCAAAAACATTCAGTACTTC.

V gene TRBV5-1 combines with J gene TRBJ2-7; no clear D gene. Germline loops: CDR1 SGHRS, CDR2 YFSETQ. Trimming left V 5 bases short and J 5 bases short, with 8 bases between. The CDR3 totals 11 residues. The CDR3 loop reads CASRGPDEQYF. The CDR3 nucleotides read TGCGCCAGCAGGGGTCCAGACGAGCAGTACTTC.